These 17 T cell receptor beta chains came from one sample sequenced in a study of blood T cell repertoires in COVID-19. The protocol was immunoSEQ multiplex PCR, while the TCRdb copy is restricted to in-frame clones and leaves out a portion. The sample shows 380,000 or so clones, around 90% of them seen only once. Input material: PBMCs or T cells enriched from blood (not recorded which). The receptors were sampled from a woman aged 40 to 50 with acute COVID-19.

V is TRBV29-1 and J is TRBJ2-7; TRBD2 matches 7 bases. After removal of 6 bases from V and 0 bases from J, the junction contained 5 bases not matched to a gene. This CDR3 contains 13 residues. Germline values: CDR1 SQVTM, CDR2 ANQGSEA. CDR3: CSVGGSPSYEQYF. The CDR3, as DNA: TGCAGCGTGGGGGGGTCCCCCTCCTACGAGCAGTACTTC.

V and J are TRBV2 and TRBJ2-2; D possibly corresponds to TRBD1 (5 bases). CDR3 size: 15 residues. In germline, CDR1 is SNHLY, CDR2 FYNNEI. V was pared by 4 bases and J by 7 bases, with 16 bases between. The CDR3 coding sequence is TGTGCCAGCAGTGTGGTCAGGGTTGACAACGGGGAGCTGTTTTTT. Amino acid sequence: CASSVVRVDNGELFF.

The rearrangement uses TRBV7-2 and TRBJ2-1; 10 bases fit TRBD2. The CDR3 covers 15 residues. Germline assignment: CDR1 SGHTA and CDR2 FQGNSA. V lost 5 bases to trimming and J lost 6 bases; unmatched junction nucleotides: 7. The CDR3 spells CASSIGLAVSNEQFF. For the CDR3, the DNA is TGTGCCAGCAGCATCGGACTAGCGGTGAGCAATGAGCAGTTCTTC.

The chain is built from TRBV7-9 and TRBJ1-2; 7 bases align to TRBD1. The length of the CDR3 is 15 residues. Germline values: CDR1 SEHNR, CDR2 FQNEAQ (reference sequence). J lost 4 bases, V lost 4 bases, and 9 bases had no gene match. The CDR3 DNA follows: TGTGCCAGCAGCTCGAGACAGGGTACCACCTATGGCTACACCTTC. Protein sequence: CASSSRQGTTYGYTF. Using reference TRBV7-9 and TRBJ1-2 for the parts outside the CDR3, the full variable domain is DTGVSQNPRHKITKRGQNVTFRCDPISEHNRLYWYRQTLGQGPEFLTYFQNEAQLEKSRLLSDRFSAERPKGSFSTLEIQRTEQGDSAMYLCASSSRQGTTYGYTFGSGTRLTVV.

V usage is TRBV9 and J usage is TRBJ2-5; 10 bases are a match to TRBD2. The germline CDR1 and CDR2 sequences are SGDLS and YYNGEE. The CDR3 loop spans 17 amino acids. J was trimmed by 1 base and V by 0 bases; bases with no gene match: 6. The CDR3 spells CASSVAASGGLQETQYF. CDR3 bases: TGTGCCAGCAGCGTAGCGGCTAGCGGGGGCCTCCAAGAGACCCAGTACTTC.

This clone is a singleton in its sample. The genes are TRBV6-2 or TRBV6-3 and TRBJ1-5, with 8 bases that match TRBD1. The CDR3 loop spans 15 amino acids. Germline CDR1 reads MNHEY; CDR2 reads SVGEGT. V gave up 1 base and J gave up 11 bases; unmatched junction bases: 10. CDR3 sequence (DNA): TGTGCCAGCAGTTACTTGGACAGGGAAATAGGGGCCCAGCATTTT. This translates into CASSYLDREIGAQHF.

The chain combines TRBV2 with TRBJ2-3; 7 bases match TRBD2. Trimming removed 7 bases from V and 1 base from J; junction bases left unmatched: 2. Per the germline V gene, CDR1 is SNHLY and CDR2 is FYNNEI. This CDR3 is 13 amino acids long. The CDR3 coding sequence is TGTGCCAGCACCCGGGAGGGCACAGATACGCAGTATTTT. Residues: CASTREGTDTQYF. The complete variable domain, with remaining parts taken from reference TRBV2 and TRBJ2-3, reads EPEVTQTPSHQVTQMGQEVILRCVPISNHLYFYWYRQILGQKVEFLVSFYNNEISEKSEIFDDQFSVERPDGSNFTLKIRSTKLEDSAMYFCASTREGTDTQYFGPGTRLTVL.

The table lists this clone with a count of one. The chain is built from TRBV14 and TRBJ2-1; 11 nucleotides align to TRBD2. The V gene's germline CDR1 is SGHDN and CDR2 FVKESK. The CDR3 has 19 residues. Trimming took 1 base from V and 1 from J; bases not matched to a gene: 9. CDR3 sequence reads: CASSQGLAGGVRSYNEQFF. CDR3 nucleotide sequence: TGTGCCAGCAGCCAAGGGCTAGCGGGGGGCGTAAGGTCCTACAATGAGCAGTTCTTC. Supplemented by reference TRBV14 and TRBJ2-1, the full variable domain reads EAGVTQFPSHSVIEKGQTVTLRCDPISGHDNLYWYRRVMGKEIKFLLHFVKESKQDESGMPNNRFLAERTGGTYSTLKVQPAELEDSGVYFCASSQGLAGGVRSYNEQFFGPGTRLTVL.

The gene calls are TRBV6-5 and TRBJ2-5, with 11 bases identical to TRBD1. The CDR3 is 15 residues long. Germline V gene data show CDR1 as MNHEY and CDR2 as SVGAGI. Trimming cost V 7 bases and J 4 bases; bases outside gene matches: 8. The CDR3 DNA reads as TGTGCCAGCACCGTATGGACAGGGGGCAGAGAGACCCAGTACTTC. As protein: CASTVWTGGRETQYF.

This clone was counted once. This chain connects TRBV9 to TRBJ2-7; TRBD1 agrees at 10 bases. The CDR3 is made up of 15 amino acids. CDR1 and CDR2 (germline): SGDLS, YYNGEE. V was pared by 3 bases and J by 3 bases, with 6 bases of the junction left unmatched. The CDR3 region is CASSATGGRGYEQYF. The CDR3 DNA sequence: TGTGCCAGCAGCGCGACAGGGGGCCGCGGCTACGAGCAGTACTTC.

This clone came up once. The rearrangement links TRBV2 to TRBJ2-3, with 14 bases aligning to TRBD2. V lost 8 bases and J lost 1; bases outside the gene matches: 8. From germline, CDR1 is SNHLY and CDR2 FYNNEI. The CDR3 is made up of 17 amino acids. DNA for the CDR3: TGTGCCAGCCGAAGTCGACTAGCGGGAGGGCGCACAGATACGCAGTATTTT. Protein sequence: CASRSRLAGGRTDTQYF.

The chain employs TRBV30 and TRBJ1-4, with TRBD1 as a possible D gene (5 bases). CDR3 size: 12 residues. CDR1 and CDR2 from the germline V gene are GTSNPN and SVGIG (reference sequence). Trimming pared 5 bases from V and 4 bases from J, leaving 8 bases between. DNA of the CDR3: TGTGCCTGGGACAGCATTAATGAAAAACTGTTTTTT. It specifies CAWDSINEKLFF.

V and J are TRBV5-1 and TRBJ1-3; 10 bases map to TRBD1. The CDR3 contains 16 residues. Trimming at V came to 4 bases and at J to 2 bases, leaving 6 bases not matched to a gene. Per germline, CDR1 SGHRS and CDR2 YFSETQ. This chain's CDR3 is CASSTWDRGTGNTIYF. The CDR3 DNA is TGCGCCAGCAGCACTTGGGACAGGGGTACTGGAAACACCATATATTTT.

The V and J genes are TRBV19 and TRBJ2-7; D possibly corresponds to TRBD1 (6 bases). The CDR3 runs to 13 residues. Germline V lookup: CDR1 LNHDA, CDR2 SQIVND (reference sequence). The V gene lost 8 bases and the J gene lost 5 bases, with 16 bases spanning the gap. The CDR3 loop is CASAPGHRDEQYF. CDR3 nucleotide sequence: TGTGCCAGTGCACCGGGACATAGAGACGAGCAGTACTTC. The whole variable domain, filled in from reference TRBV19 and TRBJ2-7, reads DGGITQSPKYLFRKEGQNVTLSCEQNLNHDAMYWYRQDPGQGLRLIYYSQIVNDFQKGDIAEGYSVSREKKESFPLTVTSAQKNPTAFYLCASAPGHRDEQYFGPGTRLTVT.

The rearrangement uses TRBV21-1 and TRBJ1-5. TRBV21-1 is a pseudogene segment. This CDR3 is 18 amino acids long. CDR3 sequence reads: CASSKVFAVIVFPVSQHF. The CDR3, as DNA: TGTGCCAGCAGCAAAGTCTTTGCGGTTATAGTATTTCCGGTTTCCCAGCATTTT.

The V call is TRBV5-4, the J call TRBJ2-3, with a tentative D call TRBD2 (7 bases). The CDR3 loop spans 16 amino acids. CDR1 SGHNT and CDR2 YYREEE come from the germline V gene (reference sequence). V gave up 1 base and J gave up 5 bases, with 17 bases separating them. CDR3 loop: CASSLYGGGLGDTQYF. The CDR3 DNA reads TGTGCCAGCAGCTTGTACGGCGGGGGCCTAGGAGATACGCAGTATTTT. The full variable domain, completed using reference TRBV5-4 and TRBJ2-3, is ETGVTQSPTHLIKTRGQQVTLRCSSQSGHNTVSWYQQALGQGPQFIFQYYREEENGRGNFPPRFSGLQFPNYSSELNVNALELDDSALYLCASSLYGGGLGDTQYFGPGTRLTVL.

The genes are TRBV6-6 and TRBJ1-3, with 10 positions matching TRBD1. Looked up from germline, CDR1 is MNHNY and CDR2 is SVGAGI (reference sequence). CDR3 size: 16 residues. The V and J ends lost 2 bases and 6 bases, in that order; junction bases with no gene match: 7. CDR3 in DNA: TGTGCCAGCAGTTACATGGGCGGGACAGGGGAAAACACCATATATTTT. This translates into CASSYMGGTGENTIYF.